A single sample is the source of the 4 T cell receptor beta chains below, sequenced in a study of shared clonotypes between healthy human individuals (dated by TCRdb to 2020 to 2022). The library was built by means of the immunoSEQ multiplex PCR assay. What TCRdb holds here is the immuneACCESS table cut down to in-frame rearrangements. Part of the clones is not present; checked against another copy, under half of the missing clones reflect an unresolved V gene, and the others are unexplained. The sample contains some 580,000 clones, about 96% of them found a single time. 0.057% of the sample rests with the top ten. What was sequenced was naive CD4+ T cells sorted from blood. The meaning of the sample's cell subset or site label: CD45RA+ positively selected. The receptors shown here come from a woman in her thirties in good health.

The count of this clone is one. V is TRBV19 and J is TRBJ2-1; D is unclear. CDR3 length: 15 amino acids. With 3 bases removed from V and 8 bases from J, the gap between germline ends came to 17 bases. CDR1 and CDR2 from the germline V gene are LNHDA and SQIVND (reference sequence). The CDR3 reads CASSIGGSPDDEQFF. The CDR3 coding sequence is TGTGCCAGTAGTATTGGTGGGTCCCCTGACGATGAGCAGTTCTTC.

V and J are TRBV28 and TRBJ2-5, with unresolved D. The CDR3 totals 16 residues. The germline CDR1 and CDR2 sequences are MDHEN and SYDVKM. V lost 1 base to trimming and J lost 4 bases, with 16 bases between them. CDR3 sequence: CASSLSLGYIGETQYF. CDR3 nucleotides: TGTGCCAGCAGTTTATCTTTAGGGTATATAGGAGAGACCCAGTACTTC.

The rearrangement uses TRBV5-6 and TRBJ1-4, with D uncertain. The CDR3 runs 12 residues. From germline, CDR1 is SGHDT and CDR2 YYEEEE. V lost 0 bases and J lost 14, with 11 bases in between. CDR3 region: CASSLVNGFLFF. The CDR3 bases are TGTGCCAGCAGCTTGGTTAACGGTTTCCTGTTTTTT. Variable domain in full (rest from reference TRBV5-6 and TRBJ1-4): DAGVTQSPTHLIKTRGQQVTLRCSPKSGHDTVSWYQQALGQGPQFIFQYYEEEERQRGNFPDRFSGHQFPNYSSELNVNALLLGDSALYLCASSLVNGFLFFGSGTQLSVL.

Only one count was recorded for this clone. V and J are TRBV19 and TRBJ2-6; no reliable D call. The CDR3 runs 14 residues. Germline CDR1 is LNHDA and CDR2 is SQIVND (reference sequence). Trimming removed 7 bases from V and 4 bases from J, with 11 bases in between. The CDR3 spells CASTKADGANVLTF. As DNA, the CDR3 is TGTGCCAGTACAAAGGCTGACGGGGCCAACGTCCTGACTTTC.